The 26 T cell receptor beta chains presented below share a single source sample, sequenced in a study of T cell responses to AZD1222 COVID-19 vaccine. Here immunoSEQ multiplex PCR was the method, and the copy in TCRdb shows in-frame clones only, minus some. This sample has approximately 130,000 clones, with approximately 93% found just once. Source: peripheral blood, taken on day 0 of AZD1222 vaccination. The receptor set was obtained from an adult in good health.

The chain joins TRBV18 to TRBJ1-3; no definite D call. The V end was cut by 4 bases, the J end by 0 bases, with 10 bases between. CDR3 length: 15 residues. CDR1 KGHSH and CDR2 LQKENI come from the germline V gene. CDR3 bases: TGTGCCAGCTCACTAACGGTTCACTCTGGAAACACCATATATTTT. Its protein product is CASSLTVHSGNTIYF. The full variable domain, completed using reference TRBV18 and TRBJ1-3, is NAGVMQNPRHLVRRRGQEARLRCSPMKGHSHVYWYRQLPEEGLKFMVYLQKENIIDESGMPKERFSAEFPKEGPSILRIQQVVRGDSAAYFCASSLTVHSGNTIYFGEGSWLTVV.

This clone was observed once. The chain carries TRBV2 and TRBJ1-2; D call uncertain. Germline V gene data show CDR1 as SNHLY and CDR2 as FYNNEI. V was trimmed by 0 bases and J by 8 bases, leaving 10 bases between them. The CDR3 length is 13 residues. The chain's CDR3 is CASSEALARGYTF. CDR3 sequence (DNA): TGTGCCAGCAGTGAAGCCCTGGCTCGGGGCTACACCTTC.

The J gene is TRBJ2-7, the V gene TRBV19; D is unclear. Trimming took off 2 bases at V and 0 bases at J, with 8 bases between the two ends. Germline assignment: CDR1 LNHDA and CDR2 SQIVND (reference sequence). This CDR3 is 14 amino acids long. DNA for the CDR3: TGTGCCAGTAGTATATCCGGATACTCCTACGAGCAGTACTTC. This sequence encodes CASSISGYSYEQYF.

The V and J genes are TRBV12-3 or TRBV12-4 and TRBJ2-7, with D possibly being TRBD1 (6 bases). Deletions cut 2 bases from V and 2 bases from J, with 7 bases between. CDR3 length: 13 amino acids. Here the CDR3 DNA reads TGTGCCAGCAGTTTAAGGACAGCCTACGAGCAGTACTTC. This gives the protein CASSLRTAYEQYF.

The CDR3 DNA reads TGTGCCAGTAGTTTCTCGACAGCGAACACCGGGGAGCTGTTTTTT. It specifies CASSFSTANTGELFF. This chain uses TRBV19 with TRBJ2-2; D perhaps matches TRBD1 (5 bases). Germline V gene sequence: CDR1 LNHDA, CDR2 SQIVND (reference sequence). V was cut by 5 bases and J by 0 bases, with 10 bases left in between. The CDR3 extends over 15 amino acids.

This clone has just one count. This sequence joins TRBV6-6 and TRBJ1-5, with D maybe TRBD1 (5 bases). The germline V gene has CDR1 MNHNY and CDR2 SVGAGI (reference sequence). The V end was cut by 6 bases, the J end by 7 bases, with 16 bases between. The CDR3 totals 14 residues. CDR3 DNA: TGTGCCAGCAGCAGCGGGGGATTCGAACAGCCCCAGCATTTT. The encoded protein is CASSSGGFEQPQHF.

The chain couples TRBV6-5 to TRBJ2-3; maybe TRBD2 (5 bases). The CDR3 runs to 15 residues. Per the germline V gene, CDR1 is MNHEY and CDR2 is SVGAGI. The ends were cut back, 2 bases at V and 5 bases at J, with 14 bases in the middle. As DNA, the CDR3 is TGTGCCAGCAGTTACGGAATCGGGGTGGGAGATACGCAGTATTTT. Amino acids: CASSYGIGVGDTQYF.

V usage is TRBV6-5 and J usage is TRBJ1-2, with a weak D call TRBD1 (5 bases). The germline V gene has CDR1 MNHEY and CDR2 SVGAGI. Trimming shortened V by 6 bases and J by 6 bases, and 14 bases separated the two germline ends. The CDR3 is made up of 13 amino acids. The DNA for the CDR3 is TGTGCCAGCAGCCTCGACAGTTACGATGGCTACACCTTC. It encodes CASSLDSYDGYTF.

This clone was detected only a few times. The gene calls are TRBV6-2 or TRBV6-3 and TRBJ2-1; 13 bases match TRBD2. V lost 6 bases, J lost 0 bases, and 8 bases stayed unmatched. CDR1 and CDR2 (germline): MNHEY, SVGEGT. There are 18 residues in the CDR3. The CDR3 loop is CASSSTLAGGLSYNEQFF. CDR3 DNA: TGTGCCAGCAGCTCGACACTAGCGGGGGGGCTCTCCTACAATGAGCAGTTCTTC.

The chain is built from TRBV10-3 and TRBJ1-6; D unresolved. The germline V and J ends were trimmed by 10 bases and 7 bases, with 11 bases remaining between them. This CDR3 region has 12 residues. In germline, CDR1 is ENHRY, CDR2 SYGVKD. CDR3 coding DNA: TGTGCCACCGCAGAAACAAATTCACCCCTCCACTTT. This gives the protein CATAETNSPLHF.

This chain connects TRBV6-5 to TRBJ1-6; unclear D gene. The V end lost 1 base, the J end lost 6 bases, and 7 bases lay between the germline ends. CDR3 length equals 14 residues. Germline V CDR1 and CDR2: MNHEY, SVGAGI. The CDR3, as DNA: TGTGCCAGCAGTTACTTCCGCTTTAATTCACCCCTCCACTTT. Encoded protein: CASSYFRFNSPLHF.

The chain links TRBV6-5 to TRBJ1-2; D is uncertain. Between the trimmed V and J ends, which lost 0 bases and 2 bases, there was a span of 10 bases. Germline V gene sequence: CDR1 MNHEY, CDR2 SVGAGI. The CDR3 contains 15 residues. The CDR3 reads CASSYSGLTNYGYTF. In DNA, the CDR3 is TGTGCCAGCAGTTACTCGGGTTTGACGAACTATGGCTACACCTTC.

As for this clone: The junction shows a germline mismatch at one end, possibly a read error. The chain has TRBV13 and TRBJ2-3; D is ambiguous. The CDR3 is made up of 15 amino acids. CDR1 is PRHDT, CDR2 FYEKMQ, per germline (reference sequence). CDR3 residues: CASSLGKGSTDTQYF. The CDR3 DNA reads TGTGCCAGCAGCCTAGGTAAGGGAAGCACAGATACGCAGTATTTT. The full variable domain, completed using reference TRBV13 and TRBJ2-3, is AAGVIQSPRHLIKEKRETATLKCYPIPRHDTVYWYQQGPGQDPQFLISFYEKMQSDKGSIPDRFSAQQFSDYHSELNMSSLELGDSALYFCASSLGKGSTDTQYFGPGTRLTVL.

DNA for the CDR3: TGCGCCAGCAGCCAAGAACAGTTCCCAAACTATGGCTACACCTTC. It codes for CASSQEQFPNYGYTF. The rearrangement uses TRBV4-1 and TRBJ1-2; D call uncertain. The V gene's germline CDR1 is MGHRA and CDR2 YSYEKL. V shed 0 bases and J shed 2 bases, with 10 bases lying between them. The CDR3 totals 15 residues.

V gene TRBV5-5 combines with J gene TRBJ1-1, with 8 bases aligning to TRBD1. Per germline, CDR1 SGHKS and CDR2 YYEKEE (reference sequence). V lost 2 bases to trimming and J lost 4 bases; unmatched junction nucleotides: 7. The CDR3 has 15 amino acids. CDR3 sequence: CASSFGQGFGTEAFF. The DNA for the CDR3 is TGTGCCAGCAGCTTCGGACAGGGCTTTGGCACTGAAGCTTTCTTT.

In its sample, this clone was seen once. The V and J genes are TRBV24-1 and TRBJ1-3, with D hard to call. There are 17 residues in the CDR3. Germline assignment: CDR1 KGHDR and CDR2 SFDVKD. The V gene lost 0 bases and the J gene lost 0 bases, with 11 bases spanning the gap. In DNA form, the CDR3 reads TGTGCCACCAGTGATTTGCAGATTCGCTCCTCTGGAAACACCATATATTTT. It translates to CATSDLQIRSSGNTIYF.

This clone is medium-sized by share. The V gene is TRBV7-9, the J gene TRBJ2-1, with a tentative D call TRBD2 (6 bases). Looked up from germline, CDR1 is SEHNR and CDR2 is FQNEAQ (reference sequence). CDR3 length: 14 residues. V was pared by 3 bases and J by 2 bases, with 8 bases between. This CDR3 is CASSFGGAYNEQFF. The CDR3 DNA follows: TGTGCCAGCAGCTTCGGGGGTGCCTACAATGAGCAGTTCTTC.

The CDR3 loop is CASSKRRGTQPQHF. CDR3 sequence (DNA): TGTGCCAGCAGCAAACGGAGGGGAACCCAGCCCCAGCATTTT. The J gene is TRBJ1-5, the V gene TRBV6-5; the D gene is possibly TRBD1 (5 bases). Trimming removed 6 bases from V and 7 bases from J, with 16 bases in between. Germline V gives CDR1 MNHEY, CDR2 SVGAGI. There are 14 residues in the CDR3.

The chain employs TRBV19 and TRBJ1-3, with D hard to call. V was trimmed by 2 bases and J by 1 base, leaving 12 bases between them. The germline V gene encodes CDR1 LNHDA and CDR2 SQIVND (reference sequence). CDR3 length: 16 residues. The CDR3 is CASSISDTLSGNTIYF. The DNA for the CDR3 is TGTGCCAGTAGTATATCGGATACCCTTTCTGGAAACACCATATATTTT.

The CDR3 reads CASSLARREGYTF. CDR3 coding DNA: TGTGCCAGCAGCTTAGCGCGGCGAGAAGGCTACACCTTC. The chain links TRBV7-9 to TRBJ1-2; no reliable D call. Germline V gene data show CDR1 as SEHNR and CDR2 as FQNEAQ (reference sequence). V shed 0 bases and J shed 8 bases, with 10 bases lying between them. The length of the CDR3 is 13 residues.

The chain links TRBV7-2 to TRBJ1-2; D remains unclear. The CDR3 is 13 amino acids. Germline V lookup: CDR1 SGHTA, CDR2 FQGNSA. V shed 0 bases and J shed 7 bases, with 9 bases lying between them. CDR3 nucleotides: TGTGCCAGCAGCTTAGCGCTTCGGGGTGGCTACACCTTC. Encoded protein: CASSLALRGGYTF.

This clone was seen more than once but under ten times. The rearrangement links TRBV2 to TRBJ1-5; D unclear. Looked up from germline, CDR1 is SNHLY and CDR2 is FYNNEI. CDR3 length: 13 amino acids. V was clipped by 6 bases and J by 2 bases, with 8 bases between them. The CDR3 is CASREWGNQPQHF. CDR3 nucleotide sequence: TGTGCCAGCAGGGAGTGGGGCAATCAGCCCCAGCATTTT. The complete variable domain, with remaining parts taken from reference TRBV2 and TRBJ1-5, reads EPEVTQTPSHQVTQMGQEVILRCVPISNHLYFYWYRQILGQKVEFLVSFYNNEISEKSEIFDDQFSVERPDGSNFTLKIRSTKLEDSAMYFCASREWGNQPQHFGDGTRLSIL.

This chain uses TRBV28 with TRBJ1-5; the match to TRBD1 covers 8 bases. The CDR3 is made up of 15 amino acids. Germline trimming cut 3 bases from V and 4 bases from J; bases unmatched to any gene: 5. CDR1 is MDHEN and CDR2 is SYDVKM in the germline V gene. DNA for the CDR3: TGTGCCAGCAGTTTTCCTGGACAGGGTAATCAGCCCCAGCATTTT. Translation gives CASSFPGQGNQPQHF. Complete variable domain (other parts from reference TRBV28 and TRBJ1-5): DVKVTQSSRYLVKRTGEKVFLECVQDMDHENMFWYRQDPGLGLRLIYFSYDVKMKEKGDIPEGYSVSREKKERFSLILESASTNQTSMYLCASSFPGQGNQPQHFGDGTRLSIL.

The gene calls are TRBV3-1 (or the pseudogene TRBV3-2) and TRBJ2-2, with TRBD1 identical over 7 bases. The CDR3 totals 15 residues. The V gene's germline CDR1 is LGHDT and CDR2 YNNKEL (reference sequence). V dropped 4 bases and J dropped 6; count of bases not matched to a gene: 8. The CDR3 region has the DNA TGTGCCAGCAGCCCCAGGACAGGTTTCTCCGGGGAGCTGTTTTTT. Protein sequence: CASSPRTGFSGELFF.

The CDR3 loop is CASSLLGTGELFF. In nucleotides, the CDR3 is TGCGCCAGCAGTCTTCTAGGCACCGGGGAGCTGTTTTTT. V is TRBV10-2 and J is TRBJ2-2; D gene uncertain. Trimming stripped 5 bases from V and 4 bases from J, with 8 bases between. Germline V gene lookup returns CDR1 WSHSY and CDR2 SAAADI. The CDR3 consists of 13 residues.

The CDR3 region has the DNA TGTGCCAGTAGTGGACTAGCGGGGGAGGGAGATACGCAGTATTTT. Translating it yields CASSGLAGEGDTQYF. This sequence joins TRBV19 and TRBJ2-3, with 13 bases matching TRBD2. CDR1 and CDR2 from the germline V gene are LNHDA and SQIVND (reference sequence). The CDR3 runs to 15 residues. Trimming took 5 bases from V and 5 from J; bases not matched to a gene: 4.